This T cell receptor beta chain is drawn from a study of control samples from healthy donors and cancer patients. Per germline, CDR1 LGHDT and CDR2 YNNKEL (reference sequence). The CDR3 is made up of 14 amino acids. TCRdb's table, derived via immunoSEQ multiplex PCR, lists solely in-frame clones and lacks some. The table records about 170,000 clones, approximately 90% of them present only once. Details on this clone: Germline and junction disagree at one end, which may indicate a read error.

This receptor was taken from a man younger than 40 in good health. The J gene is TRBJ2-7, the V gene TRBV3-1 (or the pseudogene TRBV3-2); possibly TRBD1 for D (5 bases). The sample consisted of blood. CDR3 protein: CANSQGRRYNEQYF. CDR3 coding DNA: TGTGCCAACAGCCAGGGTCGCAGGTATAACGAGCAGTACTTC.